This T cell receptor beta chain was sequenced for a study of T cells in Graves' hyperthyroidism and ophthalmopathy (dated by TCRdb to about 2019). In the study overall: Peripheral blood samples were taken at the time of initial diagnosis, prior to any treatment. The paper reports TCR Vbeta CDR3 sequencing of over 120 peripheral blood samples: under 45 ophthalmopathy, roughly 74 hyperthyroidism and around 17 progressor patients. In addition, the study compared T-cell repertoires in thyroid tissue and in blood from roughly six Graves' hyperthyroidism patients. After sampling, hyperthyroidism patients received methimazole starting at 30 mg daily, and ophthalmopathy patients received high-dose intravenous methylprednisolone. Whether ophthalmopathy could be predicted prospectively was tested in an independent validation cohort made up of roughly 19 hyperthyroidism patients plus 17 patients who later progressed to ophthalmopathy. To identify distinguishing TCR V-J signatures, a discovery cohort of around 98 patients was used, comprising 43 with Graves' ophthalmopathy and 57 with stable Graves' hyperthyroidism. The approximately 100 discovery patients were divided at random into training and test sets in a 7:3 ratio. Findings and caveats that apply to the study as a whole: Ophthalmopathy was separated from stable hyperthyroidism by a 13 V-J signature model, with around 88% sensitivity and roughly 81% specificity obtained in cross-validation and 80%/75% obtained in testing. Most expanded thyroid clonotypes (frequency above 0.001) were also detected in blood, suggesting blood repertoires may reflect thyroid immune responses. No statistical method was used to set the sample size in advance, and investigators knew the group allocation. In validation, the model predicted progression to ophthalmopathy with around 71% sensitivity and over 72% specificity, a median of roughly seven months before onset.

This clonotype appeared many times. No antigen is known for it. Nothing much larger sits one base from this clone, and base qualities are not available. Ophthalmopathy patients had moderately to severely active disease, with a Clinical Activity Score of 3 or more, a NOSPECS grade of 4 or more, and a disease duration of less than 3 months. Any patient with an uncontrolled infection, another autoimmune disease, pregnancy or lactation was excluded. Clinical symptoms, serum thyroxine and TRAb, thyroid ultrasound, and orbital computed tomography formed the basis for the diagnoses. PBMCs were isolated from about 9 ml of fresh peripheral blood by Ficoll-Paque density gradient centrifugation. Total RNA was extracted with Trizol reagent, and quality was checked on an Agilent 2100 Bioanalyzer. Inclusive of the bounding cysteine and phenylalanine, the CDR3 is 16 residues long. Only the CDR3 portion is preserved as DNA: 48 bases, with reading frame beginning at the first base. CDR1 and CDR2, looked up from the germline V gene, are MNHEY and SVGAGI. Trimming removed 3 bases from V and 3 bases from J; the gene matches leave 8 bases unexplained.

Amplification of TCR beta CDR3 regions was carried out from RNA transcripts. A first-round RT-PCR of the TCR CDR3 used the HTBI primer set with the Qiagen OneStep RT-PCR kit. A second multiplex PCR round built the libraries, followed by size selection and purification. Paired-end sequencing of the libraries was performed with 100 bp reads on an Illumina HiSeq2000. Per the source publication's procedure: SOAPnuke was used to process the raw data, with reads discarded if the reads contained adapters or uncalled bases, had a mean Phred below 15, or lacked an exact constant-primer or identifier match. COPE v1.2.5 was used to merge high-quality paired reads, and clonotypes were defined as unique nucleotide sequences. MiTCR v1.1 was used to align clonotypes to the IMGT TRBV, TRBD and TRBJ reference segments. Only V-J combinations with frequency above 0.0001, covering roughly 99% of repertoires, were analysed. A TCS score was defined as the ratio between F50 (clonal expansion) and ExV (chaos), using BLOSUM62-based TCRdist between CDR3 peptides within each V-J. Welch's t-statistics and random forest reduced some 510 V-J features to roughly 13, which were used in a naive Bayes classifier (R e1071). TCRdb reprocessed the public reads (quality trimming at Q25 with fastp, clone calling with MiXCR) and kept in-frame beta chains. Each entry merges the rows of one CDR3 protein and shows their most common DNA and genes. TCRdb assigned the V and J calls; the authors' analysis was not used. The sample data list some 320,000 distinct CDR3 sequences, and roughly an eighth of these were observed just once. The ten biggest clones cover almost 35% of the sample.

This sequence was found in a woman between 40 and 50 years old with Graves' ophthalmopathy. The sample taken for sequencing was blood. Recombination linked TRBV6-5 to TRBJ2-1, with 7 bases in between that match TRBD2. Here is the DNA: TGTGCCAGCAGTTATGGAGCTAGCGGCTACTACAATGAGCAGTTCTTC. The translation is CASSYGASGYYNEQFF.